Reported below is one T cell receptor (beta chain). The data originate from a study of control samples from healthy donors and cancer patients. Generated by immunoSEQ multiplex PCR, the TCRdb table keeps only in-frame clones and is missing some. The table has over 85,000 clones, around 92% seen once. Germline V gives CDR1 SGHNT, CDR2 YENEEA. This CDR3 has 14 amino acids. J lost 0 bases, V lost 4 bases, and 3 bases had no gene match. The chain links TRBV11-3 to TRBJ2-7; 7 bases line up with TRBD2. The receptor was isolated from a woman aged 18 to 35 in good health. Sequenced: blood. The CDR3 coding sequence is TGTGCCAGCAGCTACGGCGGGGGCTCCTACGAGCAGTACTTC. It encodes CASSYGGGSYEQYF.